Below are 26 T cell receptor beta chains sequenced from a single sample in a study of CXCR3-negative and CXCR3-positive naive CD8 T cells. Study outcomes and limitations: Greater hydrophobicity was found in TRB CDR3s of CXCR3-positive naive cells than of CXCR3-negative naive cells.

cDNA libraries for TRB were generated by 5' RACE incorporating UMI labels. Using the 5' RACE reads, TCRdb records one entry per CDR3 protein without DNA. This sample's clone table lists approximately 98,000 distinct CDR3 sequences. These receptors have no identified antigens. The sample comprised naive CXCR3+ CD8+ T cells from blood. Subset meaning: CD45RO-CCR7+CD27+CD95- naive CD8+ T cells expressing CXCR3 (TNR3+). These TCRs come from a human donor in good health. Some clones in this sample may be carry-over from other donors' samples.

V is TRBV20-1 and J is TRBJ2-7. The CDR3 is made up of 13 amino acids. Germline V lookup: CDR1 DFQATT, CDR2 SNEGSKA (reference sequence). The CDR3 sequence: CSARGSSTYEQYF.

The CDR3 loop reads CASSWDVDRVTGELFF. This rearrangement joins TRBV5-1 to TRBJ2-2; with no DNA, the TCRdb D assignment of TRBD1 cannot be verified. The CDR3 runs to 16 residues. From germline, CDR1 is SGHRS and CDR2 YFSETQ.

The genes are TRBV5-5 and TRBJ2-3; TCRdb's D call, TRBD2, is unchecked because there is no DNA. Germline values: CDR1 SGHKS, CDR2 YYEKEE (reference sequence). The CDR3 covers 18 residues. CDR3 residues: CASSFPTSGGASGDTQYF.

The CDR3 sequence is CASFSTGELFF. J is TRBJ2-2 and V is TRBV2. CDR3 size: 11 residues. Germline V gene data show CDR1 as SNHLY and CDR2 as FYNNEI.

The rearrangement links TRBV29-1 to TRBJ2-3; the TCRdb D gene call, TRBD2, has no DNA to confirm it. CDR3 length: 13 residues. CDR1 is SQVTM and CDR2 is ANQGSEA in the germline V gene. The CDR3 protein is CSATSGSTDTQYF.

J is TRBJ2-7 and V is TRBV23-1; TCRdb picks TRBD1, but there is no DNA to check that call. Being an ORF, TRBV23-1 has a function that is uncertain. This CDR3 spans 16 amino acids. The CDR3 sequence is CASSPRWQGQPYEQYF.

V and J are TRBV10-3 and TRBJ2-7; the TCRdb D gene call, TRBD1, has no DNA to confirm it. CDR1 and CDR2 (germline): ENHRY, SYGVKD. CDR3 size: 12 residues. This CDR3 is CATATGEYEQYF.

The CDR3 is CASSIVWGQETQYF. V gene TRBV19 combines with J gene TRBJ2-5; the TCRdb call, TRBD1, lacks DNA for checking. Germline assignment: CDR1 LNHDA and CDR2 SQIVND (reference sequence). This CDR3 has 14 amino acids.

The rearrangement links TRBV14 to TRBJ2-1; TCRdb gives TRBD1 as the D gene, but with no DNA this cannot be confirmed. CDR3 length: 17 amino acids. Germline values: CDR1 SGHDN, CDR2 FVKESK. CDR3 amino acids: CASSQAYGGRVLDEQFF.

J is TRBJ2-7 and V is TRBV6-2 or TRBV6-3; TCRdb indicates TRBD1, and absent DNA this call remains unverified. From germline, CDR1 is MNHEY and CDR2 SVGEGT. The CDR3 length is 14 residues. CDR3 in amino acids: CASSFKDRTWEQYF.

The chain employs TRBV13 and TRBJ2-6; TCRdb gives TRBD1 as the D gene, but with no DNA this cannot be confirmed. CDR1 and CDR2 (germline): PRHDT, FYEKMQ (reference sequence). The CDR3 contains 19 residues. The chain's CDR3 is CASWGWGADSRPGANVLTF.

The chain employs TRBV27 and TRBJ2-7; TCRdb designates TRBD1, a call that cannot be tested without DNA. The CDR3 extends over 17 amino acids. Germline lookup yields CDR1 MNHEY and CDR2 SMNVEV (reference sequence). This CDR3 reads CASSLLLKDTKAYEQYF.

The chain couples TRBV29-1 to TRBJ2-7; the D gene TCRdb calls, TRBD1, cannot be checked with no DNA. Looked up from germline, CDR1 is SQVTM and CDR2 is ANQGSEA. This CDR3 contains 13 residues. The CDR3 loop is CCAGWGQGYEQYF.

The chain recombines TRBV5-1 with TRBJ1-1; TCRdb's D gene call, TRBD1, goes unchecked for lack of DNA. Germline CDR1 and CDR2: SGHRS and YFSETQ. The CDR3 totals 14 residues. CDR3 loop: CASSLGTGGTEAFF. The variable domain in full, with the rest retrieved from reference TRBV5-1 and TRBJ1-1, is KAGVTQTPRYLIKTRGQQVTLSCSPISGHRSVSWYQQTPGQGLQFLFEYFSETQRNKGNFPGRFSGRQFSNSRSEMNVSTLELGDSALYLCASSLGTGGTEAFFGQGTRLTVV.

The chain recombines TRBV28 with TRBJ2-7. The CDR3 spans 13 residues. CDR1 MDHEN and CDR2 SYDVKM come from the germline V gene. CDR3 sequence: CASTQRPSYEQYF. Looking up the rest from reference TRBV28 and TRBJ2-7 gives the full variable domain: DVKVTQSSRYLVKRTGEKVFLECVQDMDHENMFWYRQDPGLGLRLIYFSYDVKMKEKGDIPEGYSVSREKKERFSLILESASTNQTSMYLCASTQRPSYEQYFGPGTRLTVT.

CDR3 residues: CASSLSPGDVEQYF. The rearrangement uses TRBV7-8 and TRBJ2-7; there is no DNA to check the TCRdb D call of TRBD1. The CDR3 covers 14 residues. Germline V CDR1 and CDR2: SGHVS, FQNEAQ.

The rearrangement uses TRBV7-2 and TRBJ2-1; TCRdb proposes TRBD1, but this gene call is untestable without DNA. The germline V gene encodes CDR1 SGHTA and CDR2 FQGNSA. The CDR3 is 15 amino acids. CDR3 loop: CASSLGQGGVNEQFF. Supplemented by reference TRBV7-2 and TRBJ2-1, the full variable domain reads GAGVSQSPSNKVTEKGKDVELRCDPISGHTALYWYRQSLGQGLEFLIYFQGNSAPDKSGLPSDRFSAERTGGSVSTLTIQRTQQEDSAVYLCASSLGQGGVNEQFFGPGTRLTVL.

The CDR3 loop reads CASSETSLQETQYF. This sequence joins TRBV10-2 and TRBJ2-5; TCRdb's D call of TRBD2 is untestable without DNA. The V gene's germline CDR1 is WSHSY and CDR2 SAAADI. The CDR3 spans 14 residues.

V and J are TRBV6-5 and TRBJ1-6. The V gene's germline CDR1 is MNHEY and CDR2 SVGAGI. The CDR3 is made up of 12 amino acids. This chain's CDR3 is CASSYDNSPLHF.

This chain joins TRBV19 and TRBJ2-1; TCRdb picks TRBD1, but there is no DNA to check that call. Germline CDR1 reads LNHDA; CDR2 reads SQIVND (reference sequence). This CDR3 is 15 amino acids long. CDR3 in amino acids: CASSPWTGQDNEQFF.

The chain is built from TRBV27 and TRBJ2-7; TCRdb lists TRBD1, though no DNA is available to test this call. Looked up from germline, CDR1 is MNHEY and CDR2 is SMNVEV (reference sequence). CDR3 size: 14 residues. CDR3: CASSPHRGHVEQYF.

The V gene is TRBV6-2 or TRBV6-3, the J gene TRBJ2-1; TCRdb picks TRBD1, but there is no DNA to check that call. CDR1 and CDR2 (germline): MNHEY, SVGEGT. The CDR3 is 17 residues long. The CDR3 sequence is CASSYSRQGLAYNEQFF.

The chain is built from TRBV5-1 and TRBJ2-7; TCRdb's D call, TRBD1, is unchecked because there is no DNA. The CDR3 contains 14 residues. CDR1 is SGHRS and CDR2 is YFSETQ in the germline V gene. The chain's CDR3 is CASSPGPTPYEQYF.

This chain uses TRBV28 with TRBJ2-1; the D gene TCRdb calls, TRBD2, cannot be checked with no DNA. The germline CDR1 and CDR2 sequences are MDHEN and SYDVKM. The CDR3 is made up of 15 amino acids. CDR3 residues: CASSFRGLAHNEQFF.

The chain links TRBV4-2 to TRBJ2-7; TCRdb calls TRBD1, which cannot be checked without DNA. This CDR3 region has 15 residues. CDR1 is LGHNA, CDR2 YNFKEQ, per germline. CDR3 residues: CASSQPGQGGYEQYF.

The chain joins TRBV7-6 to TRBJ2-7. This CDR3 has 14 residues. CDR1 is SGHVS and CDR2 is FNYEAQ in the germline V gene. The CDR3 sequence is CASSFTGASYEQYF.